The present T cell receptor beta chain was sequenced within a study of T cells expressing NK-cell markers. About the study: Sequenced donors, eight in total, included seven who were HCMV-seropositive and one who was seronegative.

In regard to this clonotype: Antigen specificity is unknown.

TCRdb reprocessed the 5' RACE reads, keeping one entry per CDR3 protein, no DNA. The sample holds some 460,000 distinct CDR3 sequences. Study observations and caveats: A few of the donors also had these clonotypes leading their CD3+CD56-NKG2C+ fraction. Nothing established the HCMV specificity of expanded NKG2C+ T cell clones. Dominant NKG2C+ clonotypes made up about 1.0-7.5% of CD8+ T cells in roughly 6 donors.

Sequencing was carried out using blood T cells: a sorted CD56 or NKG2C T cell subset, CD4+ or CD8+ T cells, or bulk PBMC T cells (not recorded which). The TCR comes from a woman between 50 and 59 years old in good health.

CDR3 in amino acids: CAISESTTRRGNEQFF. The chain combines TRBV10-3 with TRBJ2-1; TCRdb selects TRBD1, and the lack of DNA leaves this call unchecked. Germline CDR1 reads ENHRY; CDR2 reads SYGVKD. The CDR3 spans 16 residues.